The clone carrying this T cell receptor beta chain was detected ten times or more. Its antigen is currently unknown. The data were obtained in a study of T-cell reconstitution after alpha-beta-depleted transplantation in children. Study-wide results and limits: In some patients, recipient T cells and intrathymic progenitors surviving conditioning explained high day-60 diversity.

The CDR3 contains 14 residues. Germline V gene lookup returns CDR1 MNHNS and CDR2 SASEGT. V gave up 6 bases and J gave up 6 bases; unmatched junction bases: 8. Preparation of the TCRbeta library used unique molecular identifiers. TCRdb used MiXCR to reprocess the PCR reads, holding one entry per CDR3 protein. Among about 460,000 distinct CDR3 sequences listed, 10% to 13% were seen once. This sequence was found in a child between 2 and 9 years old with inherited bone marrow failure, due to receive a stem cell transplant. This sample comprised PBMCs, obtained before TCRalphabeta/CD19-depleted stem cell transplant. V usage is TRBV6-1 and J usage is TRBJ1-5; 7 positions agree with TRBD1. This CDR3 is CASRKGGAGQPQHF. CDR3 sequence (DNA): TGTGCCAGCAGAAAAGGGGGCGCAGGTCAGCCCCAGCATTTT.